The 4 T cell receptor beta chains presented below share a single source sample, sequenced in a study of shared clonotypes between healthy human individuals. Clones were sequenced by immunoSEQ multiplex PCR, and TCRdb holds only the in-frame ones, with some missing. The table records around 2,100,000 clones, about 95% of them present only once. Naive CD8 cells comprised CD45RO-negative, CCR7-positively selected cells, excluding terminally differentiated effector memory CD45RA+ cells. Sequencing was performed on naive CD8+ T cells sorted from blood. Receptors were obtained from a man younger than 30 in good health.

The chain employs TRBV1 and TRBJ2-1. TRBV1 is a known pseudogene. The CDR3 runs to 13 residues. The CDR3 DNA sequence: TGCACCAGCAGCCAAGTTAACGGCCAGGAGCAGTTCTTC. Amino acid sequence: CTSSQVNGQEQFF.

This sequence joins TRBV4-3 and TRBJ2-1; unclear D gene. Germline assignment: CDR1 LGHNA and CDR2 YSLEER. V was pared by 1 base and J by 8 bases, with 15 bases between. The CDR3 runs to 15 residues. The CDR3 sequence is CASSQAPFSVDEQFF. Here the CDR3 DNA reads TGCGCCAGCAGCCAAGCCCCTTTTAGTGTAGATGAGCAGTTCTTC.

J is TRBJ2-7 and V is TRBV27, with 7 bases lining up with TRBD1. Germline V CDR1 and CDR2: MNHEY, SMNVEV (reference sequence). The CDR3 totals 14 residues. V shed 2 bases and J 3 bases; nucleotides not matched to a gene: 4. CDR3 nucleotides: TGTGCCAGCAGTTTAGGGGGACAGCACTACGAGCAGTACTTC. It is translated as CASSLGGQHYEQYF.

This clone appeared once. This chain uses TRBV5-1 with TRBJ1-2; D gene unclear. The germline V gene encodes CDR1 SGHRS and CDR2 YFSETQ. V shed 3 bases and J shed 7 bases, with 19 bases lying between them. The CDR3 is 15 amino acids. CDR3 bases: TGCGCCAGCAGCTCCACCTTTGGAAGCTCTATTGGCTACACCTTC. Its protein is CASSSTFGSSIGYTF.